These 25 T cell receptor beta chains were all obtained from the same sample, sequenced in a study of cytomegalovirus exposure and HLA in healthy donors. Profiling relied on immunoSEQ multiplex PCR, and the TCRdb table lists in-frame clones only, not all of them. The sample contains fewer than 150,000 clones, 86% of which appear only once. The source material was PBMCs. These receptors were obtained from a man aged 18 to 30 in good health and CMV-seronegative.

The chain carries TRBV7-6 and TRBJ2-2; D is ambiguous. Per germline, CDR1 SGHVS and CDR2 FNYEAQ. There are 15 residues in the CDR3. Trimming pared 2 bases from V and 4 bases from J, leaving 11 bases between. CDR3 residues: CASSLIGLGTGELFF. For the CDR3, the DNA is TGTGCCAGCAGCTTAATCGGGTTGGGCACCGGGGAGCTGTTTTTT.

The rearrangement links TRBV11-2 to TRBJ1-6; 8 nucleotides match TRBD1. CDR3 size: 17 residues. The ends lost 7 bases at V and 2 bases at J; junction bases unmatched: 10. Per germline, CDR1 SGHAT and CDR2 FQNNGV. In nucleotides, the CDR3 is TGTGCCAGCACTCTCCAGGGGGCTGACACCTATAATTCACCCCTCCACTTT. Translation: CASTLQGADTYNSPLHF.

The chain carries TRBV10-1 and TRBJ1-2, with 7 bases fitting TRBD1. Germline trimming cut 8 bases from V and 4 bases from J; bases unmatched to any gene: 10. Germline values: CDR1 WNHNN, CDR2 SYGVQD (reference sequence). This CDR3 has 14 amino acids. This CDR3 is CASSEGGQSYGYTF. In DNA form, the CDR3 reads TGCGCCAGCTCCGAAGGGGGACAGTCCTATGGCTACACCTTC.

The gene calls are TRBV5-1 and TRBJ1-2, with TRBD1 as a possible D gene (6 bases). V was trimmed by 2 bases and J by 4 bases, leaving 12 bases between them. The germline gives CDR1 SGHRS, CDR2 YFSETQ. The CDR3 runs 14 residues. The CDR3 DNA reads TGCGCCAGCAGCTTCAACACAGGGATCTATGGCTACACCTTC. Protein sequence: CASSFNTGIYGYTF.

This clone was detected only a few times. CDR3 region: CASSDGIEAFF. The CDR3 region has the DNA TGTGCCAGCAGCGACGGGATTGAAGCTTTCTTT. The chain uses TRBV2 and TRBJ1-1, with D unclear. CDR1 is SNHLY and CDR2 is FYNNEI in the germline V gene. The germline V and J ends were trimmed by 6 bases and 7 bases, with 9 bases remaining between them. The CDR3 loop spans 11 amino acids.

The genes are TRBV2 and TRBJ2-3; 7 bases are shared with TRBD1. The germline gives CDR1 SNHLY, CDR2 FYNNEI. V shed 6 bases and J 5 bases; nucleotides not matched to a gene: 11. This CDR3 spans 15 amino acids. CDR3 protein: CASRDRTGRRDTQYF. CDR3 nucleotide sequence: TGTGCCAGCAGAGACCGGACAGGTCGGCGAGATACGCAGTATTTT.

This clone was seen a single time. The chain combines TRBV5-1 with TRBJ1-2, with a possible D match to TRBD1 (5 bases). The CDR3 has 14 amino acids. V was shortened by 0 bases and J by 1 base, with 7 bases between the two germline ends. The V gene's germline CDR1 is SGHRS and CDR2 YFSETQ. The CDR3 here is CASSLATVNYGYTF. As DNA, the CDR3 is TGCGCCAGCAGCTTGGCGACAGTTAACTATGGCTACACCTTC.

The chain is built from TRBV9 and TRBJ1-1; D perhaps matches TRBD1 (5 bases). The germline V gene has CDR1 SGDLS and CDR2 YYNGEE. Trimming pared 0 bases from V and 4 bases from J, leaving 7 bases between. The CDR3 totals 13 residues. The CDR3 sequence: CASSVGGSTEAFF. CDR3 bases: TGTGCCAGCAGCGTAGGGGGCTCCACTGAAGCTTTCTTT.

The chain couples TRBV10-3 to TRBJ1-2; 9 bases align to TRBD1. Germline CDR1 is ENHRY and CDR2 is SYGVKD. The V and J ends lost 11 bases and 5 bases, in that order; junction bases with no gene match: 9. This CDR3 spans 13 amino acids. CDR3 protein: CASSPGTGYGYTF. CDR3 DNA: TGTGCCTCATCCCCCGGGACAGGGTATGGCTACACCTTC.

V is TRBV27 and J is TRBJ2-7, with 7 bases lining up with TRBD1. The germline CDR1 and CDR2 sequences are MNHEY and SMNVEV (reference sequence). The CDR3 consists of 14 residues. Trimming cost V 4 bases and J 6 bases; bases outside gene matches: 9. The CDR3 loop is CASSWRSQGSEQYF. The CDR3 DNA is TGTGCCAGCAGTTGGAGATCACAGGGGTCCGAGCAGTACTTC.

V gene TRBV19 combines with J gene TRBJ2-3; 15 bases are shared with TRBD2. This CDR3 spans 17 amino acids. The junction had 6 bases not matched to a gene; V was cut back by 4 bases and J by 4 bases. In germline, CDR1 is LNHDA, CDR2 SQIVND (reference sequence). This CDR3 is CASSKERTSGGADTQYF. DNA for the CDR3: TGTGCCAGTAGTAAAGAGAGGACTAGCGGGGGGGCAGATACGCAGTATTTT.

This chain links TRBV5-5 with TRBJ2-7, with no clear D. Germline CDR1 reads SGHKS; CDR2 reads YYEKEE (reference sequence). The V end was cut by 0 bases, the J end by 0 bases, with 7 bases between. This CDR3 region has 14 residues. This CDR3 is CASSLVLNSYEQYF. The CDR3 DNA follows: TGTGCCAGCAGCTTGGTTCTTAACTCCTACGAGCAGTACTTC.

The V and J genes are TRBV5-1 and TRBJ2-7; no firm D call. The V and J ends lost 0 bases and 6 bases respectively, with 10 bases between them. Germline V lookup: CDR1 SGHRS, CDR2 YFSETQ. This CDR3 has 13 residues. The DNA of the CDR3 is TGCGCCAGCAGCTTGGGACTTGCATCCGAGCAGTACTTC. Its translation is CASSLGLASEQYF.

This clone appeared a few times. The rearrangement uses TRBV18 and TRBJ1-2; D is uncertain. This CDR3 comprises 14 residues. V lost 3 bases and J lost 8, with 16 bases in between. Germline lookup yields CDR1 KGHSH and CDR2 LQKENI. The CDR3 nucleotides are TGTGCCAGCTCACCGATGGACGGGGTCGGAGGCTACACCTTC. This sequence encodes CASSPMDGVGGYTF.

This clone was detected many times. The chain links TRBV5-6 to TRBJ2-1; TRBD2 matches 8 bases. The CDR3 loop spans 17 amino acids. Germline CDR1 reads SGHDT; CDR2 reads YYEEEE. After removal of 1 base from V and 4 bases from J, the junction contained 10 bases not matched to a gene. The CDR3 sequence is CASSLSLRRGVYNEQFF. The CDR3 DNA reads as TGTGCCAGCAGCTTGAGTCTTCGGCGGGGGGTTTACAATGAGCAGTTCTTC.

The chain couples TRBV5-6 to TRBJ1-2; D remains unclear. In germline, CDR1 is SGHDT, CDR2 YYEEEE. V was trimmed by 0 bases and J by 4 bases, leaving 13 bases between them. The CDR3 runs 15 residues. For the CDR3, the DNA is TGTGCCAGCAGCTTGGTCCCCTTCGGGAGCTATGGCTACACCTTC. It specifies CASSLVPFGSYGYTF.

V and J are TRBV30 and TRBJ2-7; D uncertain. The CDR3 is 11 amino acids. With 3 bases removed from V and 6 bases from J, the gap between germline ends came to 9 bases. In germline, CDR1 is GTSNPN, CDR2 SVGIG (reference sequence). CDR3 sequence (DNA): TGTGCCTGGAGCTCGCTGGCCGAGCAGTACTTC. Protein product: CAWSSLAEQYF. Supplemented by reference TRBV30 and TRBJ2-7, the full variable domain reads SQTIHQWPATLVQPVGSPLSLECTVEGTSNPNLYWYRQAAGRGLQLLFYSVGIGQISSEVPQNLSASRPQDRQFILSSKKLLLSDSGFYLCAWSSLAEQYFGPGTRLTVT.

The chain combines TRBV2 with TRBJ1-4; TRBD1 matches 7 bases. V was clipped by 8 bases and J by 9 bases; unmatched bases: 18. The CDR3 contains 16 residues. Germline loops: CDR1 SNHLY, CDR2 FYNNEI. CDR3 nucleotides: TGTGCCAGCCGTGGTGGGACGGACAGGTTTGGGAAAAAACTGTTTTTT. Amino acid sequence: CASRGGTDRFGKKLFF.

The gene calls are TRBV11-2 and TRBJ1-1; 8 bases are shared with TRBD1. The CDR3 is 14 amino acids. CDR1 and CDR2 from the germline V gene are SGHAT and FQNNGV. The V and J ends lost 5 bases and 1 base, in that order; junction bases with no gene match: 3. This CDR3 is CASSGGQGNTEAFF. DNA for the CDR3: TGTGCCAGCAGCGGAGGACAGGGGAACACTGAAGCTTTCTTT.

The V gene is TRBV30, the J gene TRBJ2-1; tentative D call: TRBD2 (5 bases). The ends were cut back, 0 bases at V and 7 bases at J, with 13 bases in the middle. Per germline, CDR1 GTSNPN and CDR2 SVGIG (reference sequence). The CDR3 length is 14 residues. This CDR3 is CAWSVSSSKNEQFF. The CDR3 nucleotides read TGTGCCTGGAGTGTAAGCTCTAGCAAAAATGAGCAGTTCTTC.

J is TRBJ2-7 and V is TRBV7-9, with D perhaps TRBD2 (6 bases). V was pared by 5 bases and J by 1 base, with 12 bases between. The CDR3 has 14 residues. Germline CDR1 is SEHNR and CDR2 is FQNEAQ (reference sequence). The DNA for the CDR3 is TGTGCCAGCAGCCCTCCGGCGGGGTCCTACGAGCAGTACTTC. Translation gives CASSPPAGSYEQYF. Using reference TRBV7-9 and TRBJ2-7 for the parts outside the CDR3, the full variable domain is DTGVSQNPRHKITKRGQNVTFRCDPISEHNRLYWYRQTLGQGPEFLTYFQNEAQLEKSRLLSDRFSAERPKGSFSTLEIQRTEQGDSAMYLCASSPPAGSYEQYFGPGTRLTVT.

The V and J genes are TRBV6-1 and TRBJ2-7; TRBD2 matches 12 bases. Germline CDR1 MNHNS, CDR2 SASEGT. This CDR3 comprises 14 residues. Trimming removed 8 bases from V and 5 bases from J; junction bases left unmatched: 7. The CDR3 DNA follows: TGTGCCAGCGGACCCCGGACTAGCGGGAACGAGCAGTACTTC. Translating gives CASGPRTSGNEQYF.

V usage is TRBV6-6 and J usage is TRBJ1-1; no definite D call. The CDR3 is 14 amino acids. CDR1 MNHNY and CDR2 SVGAGI come from the germline V gene (reference sequence). V was clipped by 2 bases and J by 6 bases, with 13 bases between them. The CDR3 nucleotides read TGTGCCAGCAGTTACCTACTGGAGGACCCTGAAGCTTTCTTT. Encoded protein: CASSYLLEDPEAFF.

J is TRBJ1-3 and V is TRBV25-1, with unresolved D. This CDR3 spans 15 amino acids. Trimming pared 0 bases from V and 3 bases from J, leaving 9 bases between. CDR1 is MGHDK, CDR2 SYGVNS, per germline. CDR3 nucleotide sequence: TGTGCCAGCAGTGAATACAGCGTGGTTGGAAACACCATATATTTT. Its translation is CASSEYSVVGNTIYF.

The genes are TRBV12-5 and TRBJ2-6, with D possibly being TRBD1 (5 bases). The V gene lost 6 bases and the J gene lost 4 bases, with 16 bases spanning the gap. Germline CDR1 and CDR2: LGHNT and FRNRAP. The CDR3 sequence is 16 residues long. This CDR3 reads CASGGLRGAGANVLTF. CDR3 nucleotides: TGTGCTAGTGGGGGTCTTAGGGGCGCCGGGGCCAACGTCCTGACTTTC.